The entry that follows covers one TCR beta chain sequence. Its target is unknown. These data are taken from a study of T cell repertoires and HLA-DP antigens. About the research overall: CD4+ T cells were cocultured with HeLa cells expressing HLA-DP. A couple of male donors and one female donor spanned ages 18-to-29 through 60-to-69. Study results and limitations: Naive and memory CD4+ repertoires were not analysed separately.

V was trimmed by 6 bases and J by 0 bases, leaving 9 bases between them. The CDR3 is made up of 15 amino acids. CDR1 is MNHEY and CDR2 is SMNVEV in the germline V gene (reference sequence). Here immunoSEQ multiplex PCR was the method, and the copy in TCRdb shows in-frame clones only, minus some. The sample has some 110,000 clones; around 92% are singletons. The chain combines TRBV27 with TRBJ2-6; D ambiguous. The sequencing input was CD4+ T cells from PBMCs. The TCR was taken from a woman in her late teens or twenties in good health and CMV-seronegative. The CDR3 nucleotides read TGTGCCAGCAGAAGCTTCCTCTCTGGGGCCAACGTCCTGACTTTC. Translated: CASRSFLSGANVLTF. Full variable domain (remainder filled in from reference TRBV27 and TRBJ2-6): EAQVTQNPRYLITVTGKKLTVTCSQNMNHEYMSWYRQDPGLGLRQIYYSMNVEVTDKGDVPEGYKVSRKEKRNFPLILESPSPNQTSLYFCASRSFLSGANVLTFGAGSRLTVL.